Included here is one T cell receptor beta chain sequence, with context. What it binds is unknown. The sample belongs to a study of T cells after yellow fever vaccination. On the study more broadly: When fractions had low cell numbers, they were prepared with SMART-Seq v4 Ultra Low Input.

This CDR3 is 14 amino acids long. The V end lost 6 bases, the J end lost 6 bases, and 15 bases lay between the germline ends. Study-wide results and limits: A minor fraction of clonotypes spanned both CD4 and CD8 compartments. Secondary responses were weaker yet peaked faster, day 5 versus 15.

As TCR cDNA was made by 5'RACE template switching, a universal primer site and UMIs were added. TCRdb reanalysed the 5' RACE reads using MiXCR and keeps one entry per CDR3 protein. The table lists approximately 300,000 distinct CDR3 sequences, around 13% of them singletons. The clonotype originates from a man aged 30-40 years who received the YFV17D yellow fever vaccine. The source was CD4+ T cells sorted from PBMCs, collected 45 days after the yellow fever booster vaccination. The gene calls are TRBV12-3 or TRBV12-4 and TRBJ2-1; perhaps D is TRBD1 or TRBD2 (5 bases each). The CDR3 spells CASSLLGGRNEQFF. CDR3 in DNA: TGTGCCAGCAGCCTACTTGGGGGTCGCAATGAGCAGTTCTTC.